This T cell receptor (beta chain) was captured in a study of regulatory T cells in long-lasting Graves disease. A note on this clonotype: As yet, its antigen is unknown. A read error may produce the germline difference seen at one junction end.

CDR3-region Arm-PCR and iRepertoire HTBI primers produced the TCR beta libraries. TCRdb redid the calling of the multiplex PCR reads with MiXCR, one entry per CDR3 protein. The repertoire holds about half a million distinct CDR3 sequences, roughly 22% seen once, with around 13% in the top ten. The time point: persistent/refractory GD, antithyroid drugs over 5 years with positive TRAb. TCR sequences were obtained from RNA taken from PBMCs. Study-wide findings and caveats: Sharing of public clonotypes was greater in persistent patients (roughly 2,900) than in new patients (around 1,000).

The CDR3 covers 14 residues. Looked up from germline, CDR1 is MDHEN and CDR2 is SYDVKM. The chain combines TRBV28 with TRBJ2-7, with 10 bases aligning to TRBD2. Sequenced material: peripheral blood mononuclear cells (PBMCs), taken when the disease was refractory, from a patient treated with antithyroid drugs. This clonotype originated in a female donor with Graves disease. The CDR3 nucleotides read TGTGCCAGCAGTCTAGCGGGAGCTTCCTGCGAGCAGTACTTC. Translating it yields CASSLAGASCEQYF.